The 31 T cell receptor beta chains listed next were all sequenced from one sample in a study of radiation and T cells in renal cell carcinoma. Data came from immunoSEQ multiplex PCR; TCRdb stores just in-frame clones and leaves some out. The sample carries fewer than 90,000 clones, around 85% recorded once. As to time point: blood 2 weeks post-SBRT. Treatment of the sample: 15 Gy SBRT to primary tumor, nephrectomy 4 weeks later. Here the sequenced sample was blood, taken from a patient whose treatment included radiotherapy and nephrectomy. The receptors derive from a woman in her fifties or sixties with renal cell carcinoma.

The gene calls are TRBV7-2 and TRBJ1-5, with 10 bases matching TRBD1. The CDR3 extends over 15 amino acids. Per germline, CDR1 SGHTA and CDR2 FQGNSA. V was clipped by 4 bases and J by 5 bases; unmatched bases: 5. CDR3: CASSWDRGRDQPQHF. The CDR3 DNA sequence: TGTGCCAGCAGCTGGGACAGGGGTCGGGATCAGCCCCAGCATTTT. Full variable domain (remainder filled in from reference TRBV7-2 and TRBJ1-5): GAGVSQSPSNKVTEKGKDVELRCDPISGHTALYWYRQSLGQGLEFLIYFQGNSAPDKSGLPSDRFSAERTGGSVSTLTIQRTQQEDSAVYLCASSWDRGRDQPQHFGDGTRLSIL.

The chain combines TRBV5-5 with TRBJ1-5; unclear D gene. CDR3 size: 15 residues. Trimming took off 2 bases at V and 1 base at J, with 10 bases between the two ends. The germline CDR1 and CDR2 sequences are SGHKS and YYEKEE (reference sequence). The CDR3 DNA follows: TGTGCCAGCAGCTTAGGTGTTTTGAGCAATCAGCCCCAGCATTTT. This translates into CASSLGVLSNQPQHF.

This clone was observed once. The rearrangement joins TRBV7-9 to TRBJ1-2, with D possibly matching TRBD1 (6 bases). CDR3 length equals 14 residues. Trimming removed 4 bases from V and 7 bases from J, with 16 bases in between. Germline CDR1 SEHNR, CDR2 FQNEAQ (reference sequence). The CDR3 sequence is CASSSDGQSGGYTF. CDR3 DNA sequence: TGTGCCAGCAGCTCGGACGGACAGAGCGGTGGCTACACCTTC.

The chain couples TRBV4-3 to TRBJ2-7, with D maybe TRBD2 (5 bases). This CDR3 is built from 16 residues. Germline V CDR1 and CDR2: LGHNA, YSLEER. V lost 2 bases and J lost 2, with 16 bases in between. The CDR3 region is CASSQKIEGFAYEQYF. The CDR3 nucleotides are TGCGCCAGCAGCCAAAAAATCGAGGGATTCGCCTACGAGCAGTACTTC.

V is TRBV10-3 and J is TRBJ1-3; the D gene is possibly TRBD1 (6 bases). Trimming pared 6 bases from V and 0 bases from J, leaving 12 bases between. CDR1 and CDR2 from the germline V gene are ENHRY and SYGVKD. The CDR3 totals 15 residues. In DNA, the CDR3 is TGTGCCATCAGCCGGGACATGAGCTCTGGAAACACCATATATTTT. Translated, it gives CAISRDMSSGNTIYF.

This clone was recorded only once. CDR3 in amino acids: CASSQDFGSDTQYF. CDR3 coding DNA: TGCGCCAGCAGCCAAGATTTTGGATCAGATACGCAGTATTTT. The J gene is TRBJ2-3, the V gene TRBV4-3, with unresolved D. Trimming left V 0 bases short and J 4 bases short, with 8 bases between. Germline V gives CDR1 LGHNA, CDR2 YSLEER. The CDR3 totals 14 residues.

The chain is built from TRBV5-5 and TRBJ1-5; no reliable D call. CDR1 and CDR2 (germline): SGHKS, YYEKEE (reference sequence). The CDR3 is 14 residues long. With 2 bases removed from V and 2 bases from J, the gap between germline ends came to 8 bases. The CDR3 here is CASSFNRGNQPQHF. The CDR3 nucleotides are TGTGCCAGCAGCTTCAATAGGGGCAATCAGCCCCAGCATTTT.

This sequence joins TRBV2 and TRBJ2-3; 10 nucleotides match TRBD2. J gave up 0 bases and V 5 bases, and 2 bases lay outside the gene matches. The CDR3 length is 15 residues. Germline loops: CDR1 SNHLY, CDR2 FYNNEI. CDR3: CASSLLAGSTDTQYF. DNA of the CDR3: TGTGCCAGCAGTTTACTAGCGGGGAGCACAGATACGCAGTATTTT.

This chain joins TRBV2 and TRBJ1-2; weak D call: TRBD1 (5 bases). Germline loops: CDR1 SNHLY, CDR2 FYNNEI. The CDR3 totals 13 residues. V was pared by 6 bases and J by 4 bases, with 12 bases between. The CDR3 sequence is CASRGDGPYGYTF. CDR3 DNA: TGTGCCAGCAGGGGGGACGGTCCCTATGGCTACACCTTC.

This rearrangement joins TRBV19 to TRBJ2-3; D might be TRBD1 (7 bases). Per the germline V gene, CDR1 is LNHDA and CDR2 is SQIVND (reference sequence). This CDR3 spans 18 amino acids. Trimming removed 7 bases at V and 4 bases at J, with 27 bases between. The CDR3 sequence is CASNRRGRGPSYADTQYF. In nucleotides, the CDR3 is TGTGCCAGTAACCGAAGGGGGCGGGGCCCCTCTTACGCAGATACGCAGTATTTT. The full variable domain, with the rest looked up from reference TRBV19 and TRBJ2-3, is DGGITQSPKYLFRKEGQNVTLSCEQNLNHDAMYWYRQDPGQGLRLIYYSQIVNDFQKGDIAEGYSVSREKKESFPLTVTSAQKNPTAFYLCASNRRGRGPSYADTQYFGPGTRLTVL.

This clone was counted only a few times. This chain uses TRBV28 with TRBJ1-2; a weak D match, TRBD1 (5 bases). V dropped 5 bases and J dropped 3 bases, with 10 bases sitting between them. The CDR3 contains 13 residues. In germline, CDR1 is MDHEN, CDR2 SYDVKM. CDR3 amino acids: CASSIRGHYGYTF. Written as DNA, the CDR3 is TGTGCCAGCAGTATCCGGGGCCACTATGGCTACACCTTC.

The rearrangement links TRBV28 to TRBJ1-1; D gene ambiguous. CDR1 is MDHEN and CDR2 is SYDVKM in the germline V gene. The CDR3 runs to 12 residues. V dropped 7 bases and J dropped 5 bases, with 11 bases sitting between them. In DNA form, the CDR3 reads TGTGCCAGCACCCCGCGCAATACTGAAGCTTTCTTT. The encoded protein is CASTPRNTEAFF. The variable domain in full, completed from reference TRBV28 and TRBJ1-1, reads DVKVTQSSRYLVKRTGEKVFLECVQDMDHENMFWYRQDPGLGLRLIYFSYDVKMKEKGDIPEGYSVSREKKERFSLILESASTNQTSMYLCASTPRNTEAFFGQGTRLTVV.

The chain carries TRBV28 and TRBJ1-5; 7 bases align to TRBD1. CDR3 size: 15 residues. The germline V gene encodes CDR1 MDHEN and CDR2 SYDVKM. Trimming at V came to 9 bases and at J to 1 base, leaving 9 bases not matched to a gene. In DNA form, the CDR3 reads TGTGCCAGTAAAATACAGGGGAAGAGCAATCAGCCCCAGCATTTT. Its translation is CASKIQGKSNQPQHF.

The rearrangement uses TRBV5-6 and TRBJ1-3; the D gene is possibly TRBD1 (5 bases). V lost 5 bases and J 0 bases, leaving 12 bases between the germline ends. This CDR3 is built from 15 residues. CDR1 is SGHDT and CDR2 is YYEEEE in the germline V gene. In nucleotides, the CDR3 is TGTGCCAGCAGTTTACCGACAGCCTCTGGAAACACCATATATTTT. It yields the protein CASSLPTASGNTIYF. Full variable domain (outside the CDR3, taken from reference TRBV5-6 and TRBJ1-3): DAGVTQSPTHLIKTRGQQVTLRCSPKSGHDTVSWYQQALGQGPQFIFQYYEEEERQRGNFPDRFSGHQFPNYSSELNVNALLLGDSALYLCASSLPTASGNTIYFGEGSWLTVV.

This clone came up many times. The chain links TRBV5-1 to TRBJ1-3; tentative D call: TRBD1 (5 bases). This CDR3 is 16 amino acids long. Germline CDR1 reads SGHRS; CDR2 reads YFSETQ. Trimming cost V 4 bases and J 1 base, with 15 bases left between them. DNA for the CDR3: TGCGCCAGCAGCGAACAGGACGCAAGATCTGGAAACACCATATATTTT. Its translation: CASSEQDARSGNTIYF.

J is TRBJ1-1 and V is TRBV7-9; D is unresolved. Germline V gene data show CDR1 as SEHNR and CDR2 as FQNEAQ (reference sequence). Trimming cost V 2 bases and J 1 base, with 8 bases left between them. The CDR3 runs to 14 residues. The CDR3: CASSLNGENTEAFF. The CDR3 bases are TGTGCCAGCAGCTTAAATGGGGAGAACACTGAAGCTTTCTTT.

Worth noting for this clone: The junction does not match germline at one end; this may be a read error. This chain links TRBV30 with TRBJ2-1, with 14 bases lining up with TRBD2. CDR3 length equals 16 residues. Germline assignment: CDR1 GTSNPN and CDR2 SVGIG (reference sequence). The CDR3 protein is CAWSVRGLAGVGPRLF. CDR3 DNA sequence: TGTGCCTGGAGTGTAAGGGGACTAGCGGGGGTAGGGCCCAGGCTCTTC.

This chain joins TRBV7-2 and TRBJ2-1, with TRBD1 identical over 9 bases. The junction had 2 bases not matched to a gene; V was cut back by 4 bases and J by 1 base. The length of the CDR3 is 15 residues. Germline-derived CDR1 and CDR2 are SGHTA and FQGNSA. The CDR3 is CASSYDRGSYNEQFF. The CDR3 DNA follows: TGTGCCAGCAGCTATGACAGGGGGTCCTACAATGAGCAGTTCTTC.

This clone was seen once. The J gene is TRBJ1-5, the V gene TRBV19; D not resolved. Per the germline V gene, CDR1 is LNHDA and CDR2 is SQIVND (reference sequence). The CDR3 contains 15 residues. Trimming pared 5 bases from V and 0 bases from J, leaving 11 bases between. In DNA form, the CDR3 reads TGTGCCAGTAGTGACACCTTTGATAGCAATCAGCCCCAGCATTTT. Protein sequence: CASSDTFDSNQPQHF. Supplemented by reference TRBV19 and TRBJ1-5, the full variable domain reads DGGITQSPKYLFRKEGQNVTLSCEQNLNHDAMYWYRQDPGQGLRLIYYSQIVNDFQKGDIAEGYSVSREKKESFPLTVTSAQKNPTAFYLCASSDTFDSNQPQHFGDGTRLSIL.

The chain recombines TRBV19 with TRBJ1-5, with D uncertain. CDR1 and CDR2 (germline): LNHDA, SQIVND (reference sequence). V was trimmed by 8 bases and J by 3 bases, leaving 17 bases between them. This CDR3 is 15 amino acids long. The CDR3 here is CASSTTGSNNQPQHF. The DNA of the CDR3 is TGTGCCAGTTCCACAACGGGGAGTAACAATCAGCCCCAGCATTTT.

The chain employs TRBV4-1 and TRBJ1-5; a possible D gene is TRBD1 (6 bases). The germline CDR1 and CDR2 sequences are MGHRA and YSYEKL. Trimming pared 0 bases from V and 5 bases from J, leaving 11 bases between. The CDR3 spans 15 residues. The CDR3 coding sequence is TGCGCCAGCAGCCAAGACGTAACAGGGCATCAGCCCCAGCATTTT. As protein: CASSQDVTGHQPQHF.

The V gene is TRBV5-6, the J gene TRBJ2-7; perhaps TRBD2 as D (8 bases). Germline CDR1 is SGHDT and CDR2 is YYEEEE. The CDR3 loop spans 16 amino acids. V was cut by 4 bases and J by 4 bases, with 21 bases left in between. The CDR3 loop reads CASSTPGGGAGYEQYF. DNA of the CDR3: TGTGCCAGCAGCACACCGGGAGGGGGCGCAGGGTACGAGCAGTACTTC.

The V gene is TRBV19, the J gene TRBJ2-1, with a weak D call TRBD1 (6 bases). V dropped 5 bases and J dropped 7 bases, with 12 bases sitting between them. The CDR3 loop spans 13 amino acids. The germline gives CDR1 LNHDA, CDR2 SQIVND (reference sequence). The DNA of the CDR3 is TGTGCCAGTAGTCAGACAGGTGGGAATGAGCAGTTCTTC. Translation: CASSQTGGNEQFF.

The chain links TRBV30 to TRBJ2-6; D might be TRBD1 or TRBD2, each matching 5 bases. This CDR3 contains 16 residues. V lost 3 bases, J lost 2 bases, and 14 bases lay in between. CDR1 is GTSNPN, CDR2 SVGIG, per germline (reference sequence). CDR3 protein: CAWSLVMGPGANVLTF. The CDR3 bases are TGTGCCTGGAGCCTTGTGATGGGACCTGGGGCCAACGTCCTGACTTTC.

The chain links TRBV5-1 to TRBJ2-3; a weak D match, TRBD2 (6 bases). The CDR3 has 16 amino acids. Germline V gives CDR1 SGHRS, CDR2 YFSETQ. V lost 4 bases, J lost 1 base, and 16 bases lay in between. CDR3 loop: CASSPEERRGTDTQYF. The CDR3 DNA is TGCGCCAGCAGCCCCGAGGAGCGGAGGGGCACAGATACGCAGTATTTT. The full variable domain, in which reference TRBV5-1 and TRBJ2-3 provide the parts outside the CDR3, is KAGVTQTPRYLIKTRGQQVTLSCSPISGHRSVSWYQQTPGQGLQFLFEYFSETQRNKGNFPGRFSGRQFSNSRSEMNVSTLELGDSALYLCASSPEERRGTDTQYFGPGTRLTVL.

The rearrangement links TRBV5-1 to TRBJ2-5; 12 positions match TRBD1. V shed 2 bases, J shed 5 bases, and the junction held 4 bases outside the gene matches. Germline CDR1 and CDR2: SGHRS and YFSETQ. The CDR3 contains 15 residues. The CDR3, as DNA: TGCGCCAGCAGCTTTGGGACAGGGGGCGAGGAGACCCAGTACTTC. Translated: CASSFGTGGEETQYF.

The V call is TRBV5-4, the J call TRBJ1-3; D is possibly TRBD1 (5 bases). This CDR3 spans 13 amino acids. Trimming shortened V by 2 bases and J by 4 bases, and 7 bases separated the two germline ends. CDR1 and CDR2 (germline): SGHNT, YYREEE (reference sequence). The CDR3 region has the DNA TGTGCCAGCAGCTTCTCAGGGGGAAACACCATATATTTT. Encoded protein: CASSFSGGNTIYF. Variable domain in full (rest from reference TRBV5-4 and TRBJ1-3): ETGVTQSPTHLIKTRGQQVTLRCSSQSGHNTVSWYQQALGQGPQFIFQYYREEENGRGNFPPRFSGLQFPNYSSELNVNALELDDSALYLCASSFSGGNTIYFGEGSWLTVV.

The count of this clone is one. This chain uses TRBV7-7 with TRBJ1-1; D gene ambiguous. V shed 0 bases and J shed 2 bases, with 4 bases lying between them. The CDR3 is 13 amino acids. Germline lookup yields CDR1 SSHAT and CDR2 FNYEAQ (reference sequence). The CDR3 sequence: CASSLAKNTEAFF. The CDR3 DNA reads as TGTGCCAGCAGCTTAGCAAAAAACACTGAAGCTTTCTTT.

The count of this clone is one. The chain employs TRBV6-1 and TRBJ2-7; 8 positions agree with TRBD1. Trimming at V came to 0 bases and at J to 2 bases, leaving 9 bases not matched to a gene. Germline loops: CDR1 MNHNS, CDR2 SASEGT. The CDR3 loop spans 17 amino acids. The CDR3 spells CASSEASSGTGPYEQYF. In DNA form, the CDR3 reads TGTGCCAGCAGTGAAGCATCTTCCGGGACAGGACCCTACGAGCAGTACTTC.

This chain connects TRBV15 to TRBJ2-3; 9 bases agree with TRBD2. Germline V CDR1 and CDR2: LNHNV, YYDKDF (reference sequence). CDR3 length equals 17 residues. V was clipped by 0 bases and J by 4 bases; unmatched bases: 8. The CDR3 DNA sequence: TGTGCCACCAGCAGAGATTTAGGCGGGGGGGCGTCAGATACGCAGTATTTT. Its translation: CATSRDLGGGASDTQYF.

This chain links TRBV15 with TRBJ1-5, with D tentatively TRBD1 (6 bases). The CDR3 is 15 residues long. Trimming removed 0 bases from V and 6 bases from J, with 12 bases in between. Per germline, CDR1 LNHNV and CDR2 YYDKDF (reference sequence). This chain's CDR3 is CATSRDAGEPQPQHF. The CDR3, as DNA: TGTGCCACCAGCAGAGATGCAGGGGAGCCTCAGCCCCAGCATTTT.